This TCR beta chain was captured by sequencing in a study of breast tumors, draining lymph nodes, adjacent tissues. Regarding the study as a whole: Data only fit, rather than demonstrated, lymph node origin of most tumor T cells. Tumor and nontumor repertoires were significantly more similar in luminal-like than in basal-like breast cancer. Findings are consistent with lymph node origin and intratumoral expansion of most tumor T cells. Tumors had less TCR diversity than lymph nodes, more than nontumor tissue.

In its sample, this clonotype was seen many times. Its antigen is as yet unknown. TCRdb processed the multiplex PCR reads anew with MiXCR; each CDR3 protein has one entry. Seen here are over 60,000 distinct CDR3 sequences, over 40% observed once, and the top ten hold more than 7.5%. Sequencing input: breast tumor tissue. The TCR sequence derives from a female donor with breast cancer. Some clones in this sample may be carry-over from other donors' samples.

CDR3 loop: CASSLARSNYGYTF. The CDR3 nucleotides read TGTGCCAGCAGCTTAGCGCGCAGTAACTATGGCTACACCTTC. The chain joins TRBV7-2 to TRBJ1-2; D is ambiguous. Germline CDR1 and CDR2: SGHTA and FQGNSA. The V end was cut by 0 bases, the J end by 1 base, with 6 bases between. The CDR3 is 14 amino acids.